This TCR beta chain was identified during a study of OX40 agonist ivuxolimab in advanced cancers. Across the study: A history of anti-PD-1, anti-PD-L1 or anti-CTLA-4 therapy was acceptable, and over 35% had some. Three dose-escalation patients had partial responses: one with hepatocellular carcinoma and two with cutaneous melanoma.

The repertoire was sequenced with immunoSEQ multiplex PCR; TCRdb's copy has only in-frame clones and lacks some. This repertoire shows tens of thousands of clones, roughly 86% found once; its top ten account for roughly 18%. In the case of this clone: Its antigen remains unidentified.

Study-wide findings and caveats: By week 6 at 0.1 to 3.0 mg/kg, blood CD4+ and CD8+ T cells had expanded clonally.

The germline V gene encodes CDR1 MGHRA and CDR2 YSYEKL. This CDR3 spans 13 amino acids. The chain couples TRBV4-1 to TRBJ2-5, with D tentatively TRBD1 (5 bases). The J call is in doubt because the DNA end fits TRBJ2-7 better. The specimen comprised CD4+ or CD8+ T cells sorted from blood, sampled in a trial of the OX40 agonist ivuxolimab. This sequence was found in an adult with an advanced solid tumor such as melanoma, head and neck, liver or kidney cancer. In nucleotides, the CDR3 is TGCGCCAGCAGCCAGATAACGGACAACGAGCAGTACTTC. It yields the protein CASSQITDNEQYF.